Included here is one T cell receptor beta chain sequence, with context. No antigen is known for it. This table comes from immunoSEQ multiplex PCR, and its TCRdb copy is limited to in-frame clones, with some not included. In the table there are roughly 77,000 clones, about 85% of which are singletons. The V gene end was trimmed by 5 bases and the J gene end by 6 bases; junction bases not matched to a gene: 7. The length of the CDR3 is 15 residues. Per germline, CDR1 MDHEN and CDR2 SYDVKM. This sample stems from a study of OX40 agonist ivuxolimab in advanced cancers. Looking at the study overall: Patients' therapy was ivuxolimab, an antibody that acts as an agonist of OX40 (CD134).

Study-wide results and caveats: Expanded peripheral T-cell antigen specificity went undetermined. Partial responders dosed at 0.1-3.0 mg/kg displayed clonal expansion ranking among the lowest.

The V call is TRBV28, the J call TRBJ1-1, with TRBD1 identical over 12 bases. The sequence derives from an adult with an advanced solid tumor such as melanoma, head and neck, liver or kidney cancer. The sample in question was CD4+ or CD8+ T cells sorted from blood, obtained in a trial of the OX40 agonist ivuxolimab. The CDR3 loop reads CASSGGQGAISEAFF. DNA of the CDR3: TGTGCCAGCAGTGGGGGACAGGGGGCTATTTCTGAAGCTTTCTTT.